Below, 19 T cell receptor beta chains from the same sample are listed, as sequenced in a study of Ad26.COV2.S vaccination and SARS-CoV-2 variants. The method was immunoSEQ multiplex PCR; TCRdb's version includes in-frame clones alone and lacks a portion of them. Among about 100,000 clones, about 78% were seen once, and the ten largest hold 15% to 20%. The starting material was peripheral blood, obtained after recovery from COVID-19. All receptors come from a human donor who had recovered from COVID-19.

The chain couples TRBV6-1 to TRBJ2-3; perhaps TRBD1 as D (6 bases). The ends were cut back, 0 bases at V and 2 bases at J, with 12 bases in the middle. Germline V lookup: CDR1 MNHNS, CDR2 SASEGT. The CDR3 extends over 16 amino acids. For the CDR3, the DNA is TGTGCCAGCAGTGAAGCATATGGGACACTCACAGATACGCAGTATTTT. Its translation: CASSEAYGTLTDTQYF.

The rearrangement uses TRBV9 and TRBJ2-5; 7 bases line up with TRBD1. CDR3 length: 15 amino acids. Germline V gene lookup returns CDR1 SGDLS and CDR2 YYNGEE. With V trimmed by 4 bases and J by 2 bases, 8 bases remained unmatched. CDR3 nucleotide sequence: TGTGCCAGCAGCCCCCGGACAGGAAAACAAGAGACCCAGTACTTC. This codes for CASSPRTGKQETQYF. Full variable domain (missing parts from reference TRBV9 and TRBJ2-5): DSGVTQTPKHLITATGQRVTLRCSPRSGDLSVYWYQQSLDQGLQFLIQYYNGEERAKGNILERFSAQQFPDLHSELNLSSLELGDSALYFCASSPRTGKQETQYFGPGTRLLVL.

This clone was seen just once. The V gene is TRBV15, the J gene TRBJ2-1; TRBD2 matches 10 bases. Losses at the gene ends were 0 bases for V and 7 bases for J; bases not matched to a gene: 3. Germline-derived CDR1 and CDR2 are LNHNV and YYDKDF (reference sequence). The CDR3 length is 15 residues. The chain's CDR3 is CATSRELAGSNEQFF. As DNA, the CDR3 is TGTGCCACCAGCAGAGAACTAGCGGGGTCGAATGAGCAGTTCTTC.

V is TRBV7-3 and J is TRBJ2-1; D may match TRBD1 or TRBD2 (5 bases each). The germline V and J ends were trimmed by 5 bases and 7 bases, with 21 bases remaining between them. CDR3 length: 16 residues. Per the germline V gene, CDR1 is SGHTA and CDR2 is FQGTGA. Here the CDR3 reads CASSAREPRGGNEQFF. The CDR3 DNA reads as TGTGCCAGCAGCGCCCGGGAACCTAGGGGTGGGAATGAGCAGTTCTTC.

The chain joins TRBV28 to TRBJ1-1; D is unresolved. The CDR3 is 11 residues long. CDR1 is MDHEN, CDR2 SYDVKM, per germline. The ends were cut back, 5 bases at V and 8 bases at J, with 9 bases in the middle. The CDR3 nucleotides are TGTGCCAGCAGTCCGAATACAGAAGCTTTCTTT. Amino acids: CASSPNTEAFF.

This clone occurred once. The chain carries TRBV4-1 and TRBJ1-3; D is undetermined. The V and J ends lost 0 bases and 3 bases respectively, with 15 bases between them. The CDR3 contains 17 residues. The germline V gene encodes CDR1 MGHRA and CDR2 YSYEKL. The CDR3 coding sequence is TGCGCCAGCAGCCAAGACCCCACCGTAGTCAGTGGAAACACCATATATTTT. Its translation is CASSQDPTVVSGNTIYF.

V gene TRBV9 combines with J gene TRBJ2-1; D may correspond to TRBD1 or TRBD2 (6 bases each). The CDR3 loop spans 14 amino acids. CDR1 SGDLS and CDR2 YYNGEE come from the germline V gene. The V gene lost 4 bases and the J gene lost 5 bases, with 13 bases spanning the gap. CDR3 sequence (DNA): TGTGCCAGCAGCATAGAGGGGGGTCACAATGAGCAGTTCTTC. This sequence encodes CASSIEGGHNEQFF.

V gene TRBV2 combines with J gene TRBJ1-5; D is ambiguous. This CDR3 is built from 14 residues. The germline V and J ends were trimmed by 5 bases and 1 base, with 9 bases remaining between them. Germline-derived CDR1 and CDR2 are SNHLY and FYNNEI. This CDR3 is CASSRDTSNQPQHF. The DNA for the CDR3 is TGTGCCAGCAGTCGCGACACAAGCAATCAGCCCCAGCATTTT. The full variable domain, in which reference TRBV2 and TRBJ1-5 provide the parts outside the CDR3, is EPEVTQTPSHQVTQMGQEVILRCVPISNHLYFYWYRQILGQKVEFLVSFYNNEISEKSEIFDDQFSVERPDGSNFTLKIRSTKLEDSAMYFCASSRDTSNQPQHFGDGTRLSIL.

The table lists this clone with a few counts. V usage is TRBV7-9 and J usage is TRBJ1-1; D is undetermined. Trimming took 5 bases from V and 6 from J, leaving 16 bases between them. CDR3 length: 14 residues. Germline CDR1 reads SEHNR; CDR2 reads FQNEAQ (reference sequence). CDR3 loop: CASSPTDWLPEAFF. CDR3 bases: TGTGCCAGCAGCCCTACGGACTGGCTACCTGAAGCTTTCTTT.

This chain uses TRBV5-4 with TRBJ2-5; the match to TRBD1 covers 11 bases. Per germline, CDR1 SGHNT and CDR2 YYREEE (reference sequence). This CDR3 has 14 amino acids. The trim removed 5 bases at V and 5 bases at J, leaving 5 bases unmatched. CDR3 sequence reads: CASRAGTGGETQYF. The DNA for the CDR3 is TGTGCCAGCAGAGCCGGGACAGGGGGGGAGACCCAGTACTTC.

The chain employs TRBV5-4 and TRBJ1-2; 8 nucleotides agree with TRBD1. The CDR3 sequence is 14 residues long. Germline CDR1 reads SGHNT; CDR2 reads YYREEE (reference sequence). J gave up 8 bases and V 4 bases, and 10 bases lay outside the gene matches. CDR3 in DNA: TGTGCCAGCAGCGAGAAAACAGGGGGGATCGGCTACACCTTC. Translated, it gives CASSEKTGGIGYTF.

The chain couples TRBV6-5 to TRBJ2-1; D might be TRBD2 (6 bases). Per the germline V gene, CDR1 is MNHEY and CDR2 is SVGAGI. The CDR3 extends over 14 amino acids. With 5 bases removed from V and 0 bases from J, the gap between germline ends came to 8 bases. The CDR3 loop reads CASSRGDSYNEQFF. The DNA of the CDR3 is TGTGCCAGCAGTCGCGGGGACTCCTACAATGAGCAGTTCTTC.

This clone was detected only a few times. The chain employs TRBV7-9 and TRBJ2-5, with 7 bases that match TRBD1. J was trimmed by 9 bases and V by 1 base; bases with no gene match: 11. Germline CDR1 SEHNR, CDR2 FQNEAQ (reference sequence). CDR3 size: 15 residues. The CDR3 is CASSLGQGAGGAQYF. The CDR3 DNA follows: TGTGCCAGCAGCTTAGGTCAGGGAGCAGGGGGAGCCCAGTACTTC.

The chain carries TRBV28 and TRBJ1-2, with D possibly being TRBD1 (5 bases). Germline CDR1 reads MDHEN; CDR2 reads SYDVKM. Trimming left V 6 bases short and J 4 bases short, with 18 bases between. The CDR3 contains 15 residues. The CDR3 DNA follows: TGTGCCAGCAGATATATCGGGGCCGCACCCTATGGCTACACCTTC. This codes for CASRYIGAAPYGYTF.

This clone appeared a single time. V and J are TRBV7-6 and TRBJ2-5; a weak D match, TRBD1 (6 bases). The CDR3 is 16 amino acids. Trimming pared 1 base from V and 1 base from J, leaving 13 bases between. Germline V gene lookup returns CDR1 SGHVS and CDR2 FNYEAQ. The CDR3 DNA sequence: TGTGCCAGCAGCTTAGAAGAGACAGGCCGCCAAGAGACCCAGTACTTC. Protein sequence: CASSLEETGRQETQYF.

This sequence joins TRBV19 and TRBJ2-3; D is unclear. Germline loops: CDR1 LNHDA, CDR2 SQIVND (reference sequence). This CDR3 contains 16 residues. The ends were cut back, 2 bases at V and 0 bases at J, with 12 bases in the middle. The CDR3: CASSIIGSRSTDTQYF. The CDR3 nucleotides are TGTGCCAGTAGTATAATCGGCAGTCGTAGCACAGATACGCAGTATTTT. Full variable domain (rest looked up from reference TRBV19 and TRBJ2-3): DGGITQSPKYLFRKEGQNVTLSCEQNLNHDAMYWYRQDPGQGLRLIYYSQIVNDFQKGDIAEGYSVSREKKESFPLTVTSAQKNPTAFYLCASSIIGSRSTDTQYFGPGTRLTVL.

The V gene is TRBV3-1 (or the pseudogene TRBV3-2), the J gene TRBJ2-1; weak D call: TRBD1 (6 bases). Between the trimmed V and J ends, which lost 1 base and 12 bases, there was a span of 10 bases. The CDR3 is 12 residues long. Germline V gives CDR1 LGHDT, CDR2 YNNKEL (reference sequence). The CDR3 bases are TGTGCCAGCAGCCAAGGGGGCAGGGGGCAGTTCTTC. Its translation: CASSQGGRGQFF.

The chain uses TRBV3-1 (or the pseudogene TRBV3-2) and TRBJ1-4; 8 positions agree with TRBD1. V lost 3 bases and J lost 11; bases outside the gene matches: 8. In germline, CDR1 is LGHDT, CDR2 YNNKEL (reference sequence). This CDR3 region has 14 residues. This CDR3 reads CASSQQGAARKLFF. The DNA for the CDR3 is TGTGCCAGCAGCCAGCAGGGGGCGGCGCGCAAACTGTTTTTT.

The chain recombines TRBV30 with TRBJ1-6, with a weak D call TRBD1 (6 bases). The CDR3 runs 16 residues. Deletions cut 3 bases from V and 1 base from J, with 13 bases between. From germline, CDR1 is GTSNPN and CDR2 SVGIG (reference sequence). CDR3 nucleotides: TGTGCCTGGAGCAGGGGAAGCGGGTCCTATAATTCACCCCTCCACTTT. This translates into CAWSRGSGSYNSPLHF.